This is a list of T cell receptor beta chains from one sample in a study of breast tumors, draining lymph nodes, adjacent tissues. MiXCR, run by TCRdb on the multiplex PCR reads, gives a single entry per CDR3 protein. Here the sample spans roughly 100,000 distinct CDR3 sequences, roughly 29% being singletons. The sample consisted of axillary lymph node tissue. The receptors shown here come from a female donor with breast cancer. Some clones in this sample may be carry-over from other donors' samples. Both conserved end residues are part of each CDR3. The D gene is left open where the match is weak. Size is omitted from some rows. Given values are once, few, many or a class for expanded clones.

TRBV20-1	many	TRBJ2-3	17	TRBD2	TGCAGTGCTGGACCGGGACTAGCGGGTTGGAACACAGATACGCAGTATTTT	CSAGPGLAGWNTDTQYF
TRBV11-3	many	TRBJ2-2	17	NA	TGTGCCAGCAGCTTAGACATCTTTACAGCGAACACCGGGGAGCTGTTTTTT	CASSLDIFTANTGELFF
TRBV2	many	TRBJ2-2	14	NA	TGTGCCAGCAGTCCCGGGGGTAGCACCGGGGAGCTGTTTTTT	CASSPGGSTGELFF
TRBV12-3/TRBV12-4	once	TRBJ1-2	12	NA	TGTGCCAGCAGTTTAGACGGCTCTGGAAACACCTTC	CASSLDGSGNTF
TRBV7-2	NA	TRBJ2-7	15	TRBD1	TGTGCCAGCAGCTCAGCCGGGACAGGAAACTACGAGCAGTACTTC	CASSSAGTGNYEQYF
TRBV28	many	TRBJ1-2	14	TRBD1	TGTGCCAGCAGTTTTGCGGACAGGGCTCGTGGCTACACCTTC	CASSFADRARGYTF
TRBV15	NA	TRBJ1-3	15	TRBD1	TGTGCCACCACCTCCCTAGACAGGGCTGGAAACACTATATATTTT	CATTSLDRAGNTIYF
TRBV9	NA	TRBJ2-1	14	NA	TGTGCCAGCAGCGTAGCTGGGACTGCGGGTGAGCAGTTCTTC	CASSVAGTAGEQFF
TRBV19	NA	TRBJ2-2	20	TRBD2	TGTGCCAGTAGTATAACGGTAGCGGGAGTTATCGACGCGAACACCGGGGAGCTGTTTTTT	CASSITVAGVIDANTGELFF
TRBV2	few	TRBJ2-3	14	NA	TGTGCCAGCAGGACAGGAACCCCGGGAGATACGCAGTATTTT	CASRTGTPGDTQYF
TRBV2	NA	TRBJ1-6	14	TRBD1	TGTGCCAGCAGCATGAGGACAGGGAGTTCACCCCTCCACTTT	CASSMRTGSSPLHF
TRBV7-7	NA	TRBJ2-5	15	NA	TGTGCTAGCAGCTCTAGAGTAGCGGTCCAAGAGACCCAGTACTTC	CASSSRVAVQETQYF
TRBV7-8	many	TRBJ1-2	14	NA	TGTGCCAGCAGCTCCGCGGGGTCCTGGTATGGCTACACCTTC	CASSSAGSWYGYTF
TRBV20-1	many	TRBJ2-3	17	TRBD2	TGCAGTGCTAGGATATCATACGGGCGGGGGGGCACAGATACGCAGTATTTT	CSARISYGRGGTDTQYF
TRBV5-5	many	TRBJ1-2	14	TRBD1	TGTGCCAGCAGCTCTCGACAGGGCGACTATGGCTACACCTTC	CASSSRQGDYGYTF
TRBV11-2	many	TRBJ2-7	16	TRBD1	TGTGCTAGCAGCTTAGCCTGGGGACAGGGGTTGGGCGAGCAGTACTTC	CASSLAWGQGLGEQYF
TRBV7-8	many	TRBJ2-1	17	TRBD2	TGTGCCAGCAGCTTAATTCGGACTAGATCGCCCTACAATGAGCAGTTCTTC	CASSLIRTRSPYNEQFF
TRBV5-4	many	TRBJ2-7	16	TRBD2	TGTGCCAGCAGCGTTGGGACTAGCGGGAGTAGATACGAGCAGTACTTC	CASSVGTSGSRYEQYF
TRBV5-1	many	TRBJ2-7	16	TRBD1	TGCGCCAGCAGACAACATATAAGTACAGGGGACTACGAGCAGTACTTC	CASRQHISTGDYEQYF
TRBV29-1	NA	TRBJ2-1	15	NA	TGCAGCGTTGAAAGTCGGCAGACAGCATACAATGAGCAGTTCTTC	CSVESRQTAYNEQFF
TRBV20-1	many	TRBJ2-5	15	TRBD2	TGCAGTGCTAGAGATGGGGGGGGGTCCCAAGAGACCCAGTACTTC	CSARDGGGSQETQYF
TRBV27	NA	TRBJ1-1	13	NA	TGTGCCAGCAGTCCCGACTTCTACCGAGGAGCTTTCTTT	CASSPDFYRGAFF
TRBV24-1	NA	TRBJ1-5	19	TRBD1	TGTGCCACCAGTGCTAGGGACAGGGGGAGTTGGAATAGCAATCAGCCCCAGCATTTT	CATSARDRGSWNSNQPQHF
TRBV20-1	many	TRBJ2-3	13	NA	TGCAGTGGGGAGGGGGTGGGCACAGATACGCAGTATTTT	CSGEGVGTDTQYF
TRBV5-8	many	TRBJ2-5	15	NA	TGTGCCAGCCTCCCCGGAGCGGCAGGTGAGGAGACCCAGTACTTC	CASLPGAAGEETQYF
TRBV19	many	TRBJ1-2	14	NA	TGTGCCAGTAGTAGAGGGCTAGGCAACTATGGCTACACCTTC	CASSRGLGNYGYTF
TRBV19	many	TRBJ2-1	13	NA	TGTGCCAGTAGTATAGTTCCCGCCCATGAGCAGTTCTTC	CASSIVPAHEQFF
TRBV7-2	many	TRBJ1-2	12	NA	TGTGCCAGCAGCTCGACCAGCTATGGCTACACCTTC	CASSSTSYGYTF